Each of the 13 T cell receptor beta chains below was sequenced from the same sample in a study of STAT5B mutations in CD4+ large granular lymphocyte leukemia (dated by TCRdb to 2021 to 2024). Libraries were made using the immunoSEQ multiplex PCR assay. TCRdb took this table from immuneACCESS and kept in-frame rearrangements with V and J called. Such tables lack part of the clones; where checked against another copy, unresolved V genes explain under half of the gap, and the rest is unexplained. This sample has some 8,800 clones in its table, and roughly four fifths of those were observed once. 68% of the sample rests with the top ten. Sequencing was done on a sample of PBMCs. The receptors come from a man aged 60-69 years with CD4+ T-cell large granular lymphocyte leukemia.

This chain joins TRBV28 and TRBJ2-3; 8 nucleotides line up with TRBD2. Unmatched junction bases numbered 4, after V lost 2 bases and J lost 3 bases. Germline loops: CDR1 MDHEN, CDR2 SYDVKM. The CDR3 consists of 15 residues. The CDR3 bases are TGTGCCAGCAGTTTAAGCGGGGGATGGACAGATACGCAGTATTTT. It translates to CASSLSGGWTDTQYF.

CDR3 DNA sequence: TGTGCCAGCAGTTTCCCGACAGGCGGCGGAGACGAGCAGTACTTC. It translates to CASSFPTGGGDEQYF. The chain recombines TRBV28 with TRBJ2-7, with D possibly TRBD1 on 6 matching bases. CDR3 length: 15 residues. From germline, CDR1 is MDHEN and CDR2 SYDVKM. V lost 3 bases to trimming and J lost 5 bases, with 17 bases between them. The variable domain in full, completed from reference TRBV28 and TRBJ2-7, reads DVKVTQSSRYLVKRTGEKVFLECVQDMDHENMFWYRQDPGLGLRLIYFSYDVKMKEKGDIPEGYSVSREKKERFSLILESASTNQTSMYLCASSFPTGGGDEQYFGPGTRLTVT.

The rearrangement links TRBV25-1 to TRBJ2-3, with D unresolved. With 0 bases removed from V and 5 bases from J, the gap between germline ends came to 3 bases. Germline CDR1 MGHDK, CDR2 SYGVNS. The CDR3 extends over 12 amino acids. CDR3 DNA sequence: TGTGCCAGCAGTGAATATAAAGATACGCAGTATTTT. Translating it yields CASSEYKDTQYF.

This clone showed up just a few times. This sequence joins TRBV6-5 and TRBJ1-1; 8 nucleotides align to TRBD1. Germline V gene sequence: CDR1 MNHEY, CDR2 SVGAGI. The CDR3 extends over 13 amino acids. Trimming at V came to 6 bases and at J to 4 bases, leaving 4 bases not matched to a gene. As DNA, the CDR3 is TGTGCCAGCAGGGACAGGGTCTTCACTGAAGCTTTCTTT. It is translated as CASRDRVFTEAFF.

This rearrangement joins TRBV30 to TRBJ1-2; D gene ambiguous. The CDR3 has 12 residues. Trimming removed 3 bases from V and 4 bases from J, with 9 bases in between. The germline V gene encodes CDR1 GTSNPN and CDR2 SVGIG (reference sequence). The CDR3 DNA sequence: TGTGCCTGGAGAGGAGAGTCCTATGGCTACACCTTC. Its translation is CAWRGESYGYTF.

The V and J genes are TRBV11-3 and TRBJ2-1, with D uncertain. Trimming left V 5 bases short and J 12 bases short, with 23 bases between. The CDR3 contains 15 residues. The germline CDR1 and CDR2 sequences are SGHNT and YENEEA. The CDR3 loop is CASSPQGRPYDVQFF. In DNA form, the CDR3 reads TGTGCCAGCAGCCCCCAAGGTCGGCCCTACGACGTGCAGTTCTTC.

Turning to this clone: A junction boundary mismatches the germline segment, possibly from a read error. This rearrangement joins TRBV2 to TRBJ2-6; no clear D. CDR1 and CDR2 (germline): SNHLY, FYNNEI. This CDR3 is 13 amino acids long. The CDR3 is CASSGSGTNVLTF. DNA of the CDR3: TGTGCCAGCAGTGGGAGTGGGACCAACGTCCTGACTTTC.

This clone has just a few counts. In DNA form, the CDR3 reads TGTGCCAGCAGCACCTCCCTCGGGAGCACTGAAGCTTTCTTT. Translating gives CASSTSLGSTEAFF. V is TRBV5-4 and J is TRBJ1-1; the D is unclear. This CDR3 is built from 14 residues. Germline V lookup: CDR1 SGHNT, CDR2 YYREEE (reference sequence). Trimming removed 4 bases at V and 4 bases at J, with 14 bases between.

J is TRBJ1-5 and V is TRBV27; D gene unclear. CDR1 is MNHEY, CDR2 SMNVEV, per germline (reference sequence). Trimming removed 3 bases from V and 2 bases from J, with 5 bases in between. There are 13 residues in the CDR3. In nucleotides, the CDR3 is TGTGCCAGCAGTTTGCTTGGCAATCAGCCCCAGCATTTT. It is translated as CASSLLGNQPQHF.

V usage is TRBV2 and J usage is TRBJ1-5, with D possibly matching TRBD1 (6 bases). Germline-derived CDR1 and CDR2 are SNHLY and FYNNEI. CDR3 length: 14 residues. The ends were cut back, 3 bases at V and 4 bases at J, with 10 bases in the middle. The CDR3 sequence is CASSERDMNQPQHF. CDR3 nucleotides: TGTGCCAGCAGTGAGCGGGACATGAATCAGCCCCAGCATTTT.

J is TRBJ2-3 and V is TRBV5-5; D remains ambiguous. Germline CDR1 is SGHKS and CDR2 is YYEKEE (reference sequence). CDR3 length: 12 amino acids. V was pared by 3 bases and J by 5 bases, with 7 bases between. CDR3 sequence: CASSSVRDTQYF. The CDR3 coding sequence is TGTGCCAGCAGCTCCGTACGAGATACGCAGTATTTT.

This clone was detected a few times. The chain combines TRBV5-1 with TRBJ1-1; D gene uncertain. Germline V lookup: CDR1 SGHRS, CDR2 YFSETQ. V lost 0 bases to trimming and J lost 2 bases, with 5 bases between them. The CDR3 consists of 13 residues. The CDR3 DNA is TGCGCCAGCAGCTTGGGGTCCAACACTGAAGCTTTCTTT. Its translation: CASSLGSNTEAFF.

The chain links TRBV10-1 to TRBJ2-3, with 8 nucleotides matching TRBD1. CDR1 and CDR2 from the germline V gene are WNHNN and SYGVQD (reference sequence). The CDR3 is 15 amino acids. V lost 5 bases to trimming and J lost 5 bases; unmatched junction nucleotides: 9. CDR3 bases: TGCGCCAGCAGTACCGGGACAGGTACTAAAGATACGCAGTATTTT. It yields the protein CASSTGTGTKDTQYF.